This T cell receptor (beta chain) derives from a study of OX40 agonist ivuxolimab in advanced cancers. On this clone itself: As yet, its antigen is unknown.

The V and J ends lost 5 bases and 4 bases, in that order; junction bases with no gene match: 9. This CDR3 has 16 residues. The germline CDR1 and CDR2 sequences are SGHTA and FQGNSA. Sequenced by immunoSEQ multiplex PCR; TCRdb stores in-frame clones only, minus some. The sample has 85,000 to 130,000 clones, about nine tenths seen once; the top ten hold about 0.48%. General study points: With doses of 0.1 to 3.0 mg/kg, CD4+ and CD8+ blood T cells had undergone clonal expansion by week 6.

The chain is built from TRBV7-2 and TRBJ1-3; 9 bases align to TRBD1. Here the sequenced sample was CD4+ or CD8+ T cells sorted from blood, taken in a trial of the OX40 agonist ivuxolimab. The receptor was isolated from an adult with an advanced solid tumor such as melanoma, head and neck, liver or kidney cancer. CDR3 loop: CASSRQQGAQGNTIYF. The CDR3 nucleotides read TGTGCCAGCAGCCGGCAACAGGGGGCGCAAGGAAACACCATATATTTT.